What follows is one TCR beta chain and its context. Antigen specificity is unknown. The sample belongs to a study of beta chain features in type 1 diabetes. About the study: Examination spanned 100 million to 130 million sorted cells from all samples.

Only one heparinised blood draw was taken per donor, and its volume averaged about 120 mL. The sequenced template was cDNA made from the entire isolated RNA. The table came from immunoSEQ multiplex PCR; TCRdb's copy has only in-frame clones and leaves some out. Of around 240,000 clones listed, 16% are singletons. Study-wide points: Using cDNA template may skew counts toward highly expressing activated cells. The study found moderately but significantly shorter TCRB CDR3s in all four CD4+ subsets of Type 1 diabetes patients.

The V end was cut by 2 bases, the J end by 4 bases, with 18 bases between. CDR1 is SEHNR, CDR2 FQNEAQ, per germline (reference sequence). There are 16 residues in the CDR3. The clonotype originates from a man younger than 40 with type 1 diabetes. The chain joins TRBV7-9 to TRBJ2-7, with a weak D call TRBD2 (5 bases). Sequenced: naive CD4+ T cells from blood. As DNA, the CDR3 is TGTGCCAGCAGCTTATTCATCGACGGGGTACCTTACGAGCAGTACTTC. Its protein is CASSLFIDGVPYEQYF.